The 27 T cell receptor beta chains below were found in one sample sequenced in a study of blood T cell repertoires in COVID-19. Generated by immunoSEQ multiplex PCR, the TCRdb table keeps only in-frame clones and is missing some. Here the sample spans more than 150,000 clones, roughly four fifths being singletons. Specimen: peripheral blood. The origin of the receptors is a man aged 25-45 years with active or convalescent COVID-19.

In DNA form, the CDR3 reads TGTGCCAGCAGCACAAAACAGGCGACAAACACCATATATTTT. Protein sequence: CASSTKQATNTIYF. The chain carries TRBV7-2 and TRBJ1-3; D perhaps matches TRBD1 (5 bases). The length of the CDR3 is 14 residues. V lost 5 bases, J lost 6 bases, and 14 bases lay in between. Germline V CDR1 and CDR2: SGHTA, FQGNSA.

The chain recombines TRBV5-1 with TRBJ1-1; TRBD1 aligns across 7 bases. Germline V gene lookup returns CDR1 SGHRS and CDR2 YFSETQ. The CDR3 has 15 amino acids. With 0 bases clipped from V and 4 bases from J, the junction kept 6 bases outside the gene matches. CDR3 sequence (DNA): TGCGCCAGCAGCTTGGTCGACAGGGCGGGCACTGAAGCTTTCTTT. This translates into CASSLVDRAGTEAFF.

The chain couples TRBV6-2 or TRBV6-3 to TRBJ1-4; tentatively, D is TRBD1 (5 bases). The CDR3 is 17 amino acids. Per the germline V gene, CDR1 is MNHEY and CDR2 is SVGEGT. V lost 0 bases and J lost 4, with 15 bases in between. The CDR3 DNA reads as TGTGCCAGCAGTTACTCGAATCTCGACAGAATTAATGAAAAACTGTTTTTT. It is translated as CASSYSNLDRINEKLFF.

The chain uses TRBV29-1 and TRBJ1-1; D is possibly TRBD1 (5 bases). The germline V gene encodes CDR1 SQVTM and CDR2 ANQGSEA. The CDR3 has 12 amino acids. Trimming shortened V by 2 bases and J by 1 base, and 5 bases separated the two germline ends. DNA of the CDR3: TGCAGCGTTGAAACAGGGAACACTGAAGCTTTCTTT. Its translation is CSVETGNTEAFF.

A single count supports this clone. The genes are TRBV9 and TRBJ1-2; weak D call: TRBD1 (6 bases). CDR3 length: 15 amino acids. CDR1 is SGDLS and CDR2 is YYNGEE in the germline V gene. Trimming removed 0 bases from V and 4 bases from J, with 13 bases in between. Here the CDR3 DNA reads TGTGCCAGCAGCGTAGAGGGGGACACGCGCTATGGCTACACCTTC. This codes for CASSVEGDTRYGYTF. The variable domain in full, with the rest retrieved from reference TRBV9 and TRBJ1-2, is DSGVTQTPKHLITATGQRVTLRCSPRSGDLSVYWYQQSLDQGLQFLIQYYNGEERAKGNILERFSAQQFPDLHSELNLSSLELGDSALYFCASSVEGDTRYGYTFGSGTRLTVV.

A few counts support this clone. V is TRBV5-1 and J is TRBJ1-2, with D unclear. Germline lookup yields CDR1 SGHRS and CDR2 YFSETQ. Trimming cost V 4 bases and J 4 bases, with 11 bases left between them. The CDR3 runs to 13 residues. The CDR3 spells CASSPESRYGYTF. Here the CDR3 DNA reads TGCGCCAGCAGCCCCGAGTCGCGCTATGGCTACACCTTC.

This clone was picked up one time. The V gene is TRBV6-2 or TRBV6-3, the J gene TRBJ2-1; TRBD2 matches 9 bases. This CDR3 is built from 18 residues. The V segment lost 3 bases and the J segment 0 bases; nucleotides outside the gene matches: 9. In germline, CDR1 is MNHEY, CDR2 SVGEGT. CDR3 sequence (DNA): TGTGCCAGCAGTTATATAGAGCGGGGGGCGAGCTCCTACAATGAGCAGTTCTTC. This codes for CASSYIERGASSYNEQFF.

The chain employs TRBV7-9 and TRBJ1-1, with D possibly TRBD1 on 5 matching bases. CDR3 size: 15 residues. Germline CDR1 reads SEHNR; CDR2 reads FQNEAQ (reference sequence). Trimming took off 3 bases at V and 4 bases at J, with 15 bases between the two ends. DNA for the CDR3: TGTGCCAGCAGCTTGTCAGCAGTCGGGGGCACTGAAGCTTTCTTT. It codes for CASSLSAVGGTEAFF.

The rearrangement joins TRBV5-5 to TRBJ2-7; D might be TRBD2 (5 bases). Germline values: CDR1 SGHKS, CDR2 YYEKEE (reference sequence). CDR3 size: 13 residues. V lost 2 bases and J lost 0, with 6 bases in between. The CDR3 loop is CASSLGSSYEQYV. The CDR3 DNA sequence: TGTGCCAGCAGCTTAGGGAGCTCCTACGAGCAGTACGTC.

The chain employs TRBV14 and TRBJ1-1; D call uncertain. Germline V lookup: CDR1 SGHDN, CDR2 FVKESK. Trimming shortened V by 3 bases and J by 5 bases, and 16 bases separated the two germline ends. The CDR3 is made up of 15 amino acids. CDR3 amino acids: CASSHVQAEGTEAFF. The CDR3 DNA reads as TGTGCCAGCAGCCATGTCCAGGCGGAGGGAACTGAAGCTTTCTTT. Drawing the rest from reference TRBV14 and TRBJ1-1, the complete variable domain is EAGVTQFPSHSVIEKGQTVTLRCDPISGHDNLYWYRRVMGKEIKFLLHFVKESKQDESGMPNNRFLAERTGGTYSTLKVQPAELEDSGVYFCASSHVQAEGTEAFFGQGTRLTVV.

The rearrangement joins TRBV7-8 to TRBJ2-5, with a tentative D call TRBD1 (5 bases). The CDR3 extends over 13 amino acids. V lost 2 bases to trimming and J lost 5 bases, with 9 bases between them. CDR1 is SGHVS, CDR2 FQNEAQ, per germline. The CDR3 bases are TGTGCCAGCAGCTTACAGGGATCGGAGACCCAGTACTTC. This codes for CASSLQGSETQYF.

The rearrangement links TRBV7-9 to TRBJ2-5; the D gene is possibly TRBD2 (6 bases). CDR1 SEHNR and CDR2 FQNEAQ come from the germline V gene (reference sequence). Trimming pared 0 bases from V and 4 bases from J, leaving 12 bases between. There are 15 residues in the CDR3. The CDR3 nucleotides are TGTGCCAGCAGCTTAGCAGCATACGGGGGAGAGACCCAGTACTTC. Protein sequence: CASSLAAYGGETQYF.

This chain uses TRBV11-2 with TRBJ1-1; D not certain. Trimming left V 1 base short and J 1 base short, with 7 bases between. The CDR3 runs 14 residues. Germline CDR1 is SGHAT and CDR2 is FQNNGV. The CDR3 loop reads CASSLAPGNTEAFF. CDR3 in DNA: TGTGCCAGCAGCTTAGCGCCCGGGAACACTGAAGCTTTCTTT.

The chain joins TRBV24-1 to TRBJ1-2, with unresolved D. This CDR3 has 14 amino acids. The V and J ends lost 3 bases and 5 bases respectively, with 12 bases between them. Germline CDR1 KGHDR, CDR2 SFDVKD. The CDR3 bases are TGTGCCACCAGTGATCCGGGGAGCCGGTATGGCTACACCTTC. It is translated as CATSDPGSRYGYTF.

The chain couples TRBV27 to TRBJ1-1; no clear D gene. Trimming shortened V by 6 bases and J by 6 bases, and 20 bases separated the two germline ends. This CDR3 has 15 residues. Per the germline V gene, CDR1 is MNHEY and CDR2 is SMNVEV (reference sequence). CDR3 nucleotide sequence: TGTGCCAGCAGCCGAGCAGCCGCGGGGATCGCTGAAGCTTTCTTT. The encoded protein is CASSRAAAGIAEAFF.

The chain uses TRBV5-1 and TRBJ1-5, with D maybe TRBD1 (6 bases). Germline V gives CDR1 SGHRS, CDR2 YFSETQ. V was clipped by 0 bases and J by 5 bases, with 12 bases between them. The CDR3 is made up of 15 amino acids. The CDR3 DNA reads TGCGCCAGCAGCTTGGCCGGACAGCCTGATCAGCCCCAGCATTTT. This codes for CASSLAGQPDQPQHF.

This clone has a handful of counts. The rearrangement links TRBV19 to TRBJ2-7; a possible D gene is TRBD1 (5 bases). Germline loops: CDR1 LNHDA, CDR2 SQIVND (reference sequence). The V gene lost 0 bases and the J gene lost 7 bases, with 13 bases spanning the gap. The CDR3 extends over 14 amino acids. The CDR3 is CASSIDLQGREQYF. In DNA, the CDR3 is TGTGCCAGTAGTATAGATCTCCAGGGTCGGGAGCAGTACTTC. Using reference TRBV19 and TRBJ2-7 for the parts outside the CDR3, the full variable domain is DGGITQSPKYLFRKEGQNVTLSCEQNLNHDAMYWYRQDPGQGLRLIYYSQIVNDFQKGDIAEGYSVSREKKESFPLTVTSAQKNPTAFYLCASSIDLQGREQYFGPGTRLTVT.

Here the CDR3 DNA reads TGTGCCACCGCTCAGGGACAGGGGAACACCGGGGAGCTGTTTTTT. Amino acid sequence: CATAQGQGNTGELFF. The chain carries TRBV24-1 and TRBJ2-2, with 9 bases fitting TRBD1. CDR3 size: 15 residues. The junction had 5 bases not matched to a gene; V was cut back by 9 bases and J by 1 base. Germline V lookup: CDR1 KGHDR, CDR2 SFDVKD.

This clone was seen just once. V usage is TRBV15 and J usage is TRBJ2-7; D perhaps matches TRBD1 (5 bases). Trimming cost V 0 bases and J 2 bases, with 8 bases left between them. This CDR3 is 14 amino acids long. Germline V gives CDR1 LNHNV, CDR2 YYDKDF (reference sequence). CDR3 nucleotide sequence: TGTGCCACCAGCAGAGATCTAGGGGCCTACGAGCAGTACGTC. Encoded protein: CATSRDLGAYEQYV.

The rearrangement uses TRBV5-1 and TRBJ2-3; D is uncertain. The CDR3 extends over 17 amino acids. The V gene lost 0 bases and the J gene lost 0 bases, with 14 bases spanning the gap. Germline V gene data show CDR1 as SGHRS and CDR2 as YFSETQ. The CDR3 DNA follows: TGCGCCAGCAGCTTGGATCTGACTCATACTAGCACAGATACGCAGTATTTT. It yields the protein CASSLDLTHTSTDTQYF.

The rearrangement joins TRBV4-1 to TRBJ2-3; 7 bases map to TRBD2. With 1 base clipped from V and 4 bases from J, the junction kept 5 bases outside the gene matches. CDR3 length: 15 amino acids. The germline V gene has CDR1 MGHRA and CDR2 YSYEKL. The DNA for the CDR3 is TGCGCCAGCAGCCAAGCCGGGGGGTGGGCAGATACGCAGTATTTT. Protein sequence: CASSQAGGWADTQYF.

This chain uses TRBV9 with TRBJ2-7; 8 positions agree with TRBD2. The germline CDR1 and CDR2 sequences are SGDLS and YYNGEE. The ends lost 0 bases at V and 5 bases at J; junction bases unmatched: 10. CDR3 size: 16 residues. CDR3 DNA sequence: TGTGCCAGCAGCGTAGCCCCTAGCGGGTTTAGAAACGAGCAGTACTTC. Its translation: CASSVAPSGFRNEQYF.

This sequence joins TRBV30 and TRBJ1-3, with D unclear. The V end lost 2 bases, the J end lost 4 bases, and 6 bases lay between the germline ends. This CDR3 has 12 amino acids. Germline loops: CDR1 GTSNPN, CDR2 SVGIG (reference sequence). The CDR3 sequence: CAWSPGGNTIYF. In nucleotides, the CDR3 is TGTGCCTGGAGTCCCGGGGGAAACACCATATATTTT.

The chain employs TRBV5-6 and TRBJ2-7; D uncertain. V was trimmed by 3 bases and J by 7 bases, leaving 8 bases between them. CDR3 size: 11 residues. Germline V gene lookup returns CDR1 SGHDT and CDR2 YYEEEE. Here the CDR3 DNA reads TGTGCCAGCAGCTCCGAGTTGGAGCAGTACTTC. It codes for CASSSELEQYF.

The CDR3 sequence is CASSLQQQNTEAFF. In DNA form, the CDR3 reads TGCGCCAGCAGCTTGCAACAGCAGAACACTGAAGCTTTCTTT. V gene TRBV5-1 combines with J gene TRBJ1-1, with no clear D. Trimming took 1 base from V and 1 from J, leaving 8 bases between them. Germline loops: CDR1 SGHRS, CDR2 YFSETQ. The CDR3 spans 14 residues.

The V gene is TRBV5-5, the J gene TRBJ1-5, with D possibly TRBD1 on 5 matching bases. Germline-derived CDR1 and CDR2 are SGHKS and YYEKEE (reference sequence). CDR3 length: 19 residues. V was cut by 5 bases and J by 3 bases, with 27 bases left in between. The CDR3 DNA reads TGTGCCAGCAGTCGCGACGGATACAGGCCTACAGTCGACAATCAGCCCCAGCATTTT. It encodes CASSRDGYRPTVDNQPQHF.

The rearrangement uses TRBV6-6 and TRBJ1-2; 7 bases map to TRBD1. This CDR3 region has 14 residues. Germline CDR1 reads MNHNY; CDR2 reads SVGAGI (reference sequence). Trimming cost V 2 bases and J 3 bases; bases outside gene matches: 3. CDR3 in DNA: TGTGCCAGCAGTTACATCACAGGGGACTATGGCTACACCTTC. It specifies CASSYITGDYGYTF.